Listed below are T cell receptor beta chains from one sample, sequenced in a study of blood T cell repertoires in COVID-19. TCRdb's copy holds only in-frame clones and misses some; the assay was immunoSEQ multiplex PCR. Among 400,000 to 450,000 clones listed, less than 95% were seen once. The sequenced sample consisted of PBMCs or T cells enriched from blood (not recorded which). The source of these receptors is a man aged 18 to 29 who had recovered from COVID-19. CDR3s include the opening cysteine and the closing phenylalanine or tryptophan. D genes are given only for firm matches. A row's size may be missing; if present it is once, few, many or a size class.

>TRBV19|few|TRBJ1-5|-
CASSENRDNQPQHF
TGTGCCAGTTCTGAAAACAGGGACAATCAGCCCCAGCATTTT
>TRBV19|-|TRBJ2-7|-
CASGNGGYEQYF
TGTGCCAGTGGGAATGGCGGGTACGAGCAGTACTTC
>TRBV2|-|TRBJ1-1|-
CASVGGGEAFF
TGTGCCAGCGTCGGGGGAGGTGAAGCTTTCTTT
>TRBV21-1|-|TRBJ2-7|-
CASSKDEDTTYEQYF
TGTGCCAGCAGCAAGGACGAGGACACGACCTACGAGCAGTACTTC
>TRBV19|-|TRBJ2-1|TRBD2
CASIPGTSGYNEQFF
TGTGCCAGTATCCCCGGGACTAGCGGATACAATGAGCAGTTCTTC
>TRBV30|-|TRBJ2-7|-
CAWSALGAEQYF
TGTGCCTGGAGCGCACTAGGCGCCGAGCAGTACTTC
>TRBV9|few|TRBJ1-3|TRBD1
CASGTGVTGNTIYF
TGTGCCAGCGGTACAGGGGTGACTGGAAACACCATATATTTT
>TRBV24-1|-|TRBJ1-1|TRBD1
CATSDGTGNTEAFF
TGTGCCACCAGTGACGGGACAGGAAACACTGAAGCTTTCTTT
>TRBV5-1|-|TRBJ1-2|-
CASSSTQNYGYTF
TGCGCCAGCAGCTCGACACAGAACTATGGCTACACCTTC
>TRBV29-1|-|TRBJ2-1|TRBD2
CSVETLGAGFYNEQFF
TGCAGCGTCGAAACCCTAGGAGCGGGATTTTACAATGAGCAGTTCTTC
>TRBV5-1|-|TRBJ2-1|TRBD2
CASSFLAGGGNEQFF
TGCGCCAGCAGCTTCCTAGCGGGAGGTGGGAATGAGCAGTTCTTC
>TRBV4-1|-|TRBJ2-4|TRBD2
CASSVLSGNQNRVYF
TGCGCCAGCAGCGTCCTTAGCGGGAACCAGAATCGAGTGTACTTC
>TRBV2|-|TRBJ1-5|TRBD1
CASSEGTGHGQPQHF
TGTGCCAGCAGTGAGGGGACAGGGCATGGCCAGCCCCAGCATTTT
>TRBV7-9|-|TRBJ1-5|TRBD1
CASSSDRHDFLDQPQHF
TGTGCCAGCAGCTCGGACAGGCACGATTTCCTAGACCAGCCCCAGCATTTT
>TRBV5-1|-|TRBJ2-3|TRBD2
CASSLGAIAGDTQYF
TGCGCCAGCAGCTTGGGAGCGATAGCGGGGGATACGCAGTATTTT
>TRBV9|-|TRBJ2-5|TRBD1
CASSPPGTAKETQYF
TGTGCCAGCAGCCCCCCCGGGACAGCTAAAGAGACCCAGTACTTC
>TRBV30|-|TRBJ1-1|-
CAWSSFTEAFF
TGTGCCTGGAGTTCGTTCACTGAAGCTTTCTTT